This TCR beta chain was recovered during a study of identical twins (dated by TCRdb to the mid-2010s). As for the study more broadly: TCR alpha and beta repertoires from monozygotic twins, unrelated adults of various ages and cord blood were deep-sequenced to test whether fetal clonotypes persist. Replicate twin experiments were performed at different times using different library preparation protocols to rule out contamination.

Every donor was a healthy Caucasian. The study also sequenced three unrelated non-twin adults: a male aged 18 to 29, a male aged 50 to 60 and a female aged 50 to 60. Miltenyi CD45RO+ enrichment and human naive T-cell isolation kits were used to isolate memory (CD45RO+) and naive T cells from PBMC. Via the germline V gene, CDR1 is MNHNS and CDR2 SASEGT. CDR3 length: 12 amino acids, cysteine to phenylalanine. Left in the record is the CDR3 DNA by itself, 36 bases read in frame from the first base. Trimming costs V 10 bases and J 3 bases, and their ends lie 13 bases apart. Library construction relied on 5' RACE. This sample was sequenced with an Illumina HiSeq 2000. Template switching added a universal primer binding site, and the final cDNA carried a unique molecular identifier that allowed TCR cDNA molecules to be counted accurately. Specific primers in the conserved constant-segment region were used to synthesize first-strand cDNA for the TCR alpha and beta chains. To control for contamination, every cDNA library carried two barcodes: a SMART-Mk sample barcode plus Illumina barcodes. TruSeq adapter sequences and Illumina sample barcodes were added in two successive PCR steps. The Illumina HiSeq platform was used with custom primers to sequence TCR alpha and beta cDNA libraries. Concerning the study's data processing: MiGEC was used to process raw reads and extract unique molecular identifiers, and MiXCR was used to find CDR3 positions. Recombination models were inferred per individual with the repgenHMM and IGoR tools using an EM algorithm. The analysis of shared clonotypes was done with the tcR package in R, with sharing normalized by the product of cloneset sizes. Out-of-frame nonproductive sequences were analyzed to study raw recombination free of thymic and clonal selection effects. In-frame beta chains were kept once TCRdb had trimmed the public reads at Q25 with fastp and called clones with MiXCR. CDR3 protein duplicates are merged, each entry listing the most common genes and DNA. The V and J calls were determined by TCRdb, not by the authors. A total of roughly 690,000 distinct CDR3 sequences appear in this sample, around 6% of them only once. The ten top clones hold 1.5% to 2% of the sample.

As to this clonotype: Its cognate antigen has yet to be identified. There are no base qualities to consult, and no much larger clone falls within one base.

Beyond this particular receptor, the publication reports: Fewer insertions were carried by abundant cord blood beta clonotypes, a similar but weaker trend appeared in young adult naive repertoires, and no such trend appeared in memory repertoires. Zero-insertion analyses could be partly confounded by invariant T cells such as MAIT and iNKT, though diverse VJ usage argued against such confounding for most clonotypes. Because the same donors could not be followed over many years, conclusions were based on cross-sectional statistical analysis. Compared with coincidental sharing between unrelated individuals, an excess of low generation-probability sequences was observed among out-of-frame TCR alpha sequences shared between twins. A weaker excess of twin sharing was found in beta out-of-frame sequences because the signal-to-noise ratio was lowered by fewer shared sequences. Recombination models systematically underestimated out-of-frame TCR alpha sharing in monozygotic twins but agreed with sharing between unrelated individuals.

Sequencing was performed on naive T cells sorted from blood. The cell subset or site label for this specimen denotes: cells isolated with a human naive T-cell isolation kit. The clonotype was recovered from a man aged 18 to 30 in good health. The sequence joins TRBV6-1 to TRBJ2-7; tentative D gene TRBD1, with 5 bases matching. Here is the DNA: TGTGCCACCCTAGGGGTTTTCTACGAGCAGTACTTC. Its translation is CATLGVFYEQYF.